The rows below give T cell receptor beta chains drawn from one sample of a study of spatial heterogeneity in lung cancer. TCRdb recomputed calls from the 5' RACE reads with MiXCR, one row per CDR3 protein. Among tens of thousands of distinct CDR3 sequences listed, about 10% were seen once. Sequencing was performed on PBMCs, taken at surgery. The receptor source for this set is a female donor with early-stage non-small cell lung cancer. The CDR3 runs from the conserved cysteine through the conserved F or W. D genes are given only for firm matches. The listing skips clone size in some rows; elsewhere it reads once, few, many or a size class.

J	size	D	V	DNA	CDR3
TRBJ2-7	few	NA	TRBV29-1	TGCAGCGTTGTGTATTCCGGACCTGAGCAGTACTTC	CSVVYSGPEQYF
TRBJ2-4	many	NA	TRBV2	TGTGCCAGCAGTGACGCGGCGGGGCGTCTGGCCAAAAACATTCAGTACTTC	CASSDAAGRLAKNIQYF
TRBJ1-1	many	NA	TRBV24-1	TGTGCCACCAGTGCAGAGGTTGAAGCTTTCTTT	CATSAEVEAFF
TRBJ2-3	few	NA	TRBV4-2	TGTGCCAGCAGCCAAGGGGCTCTTAACACAGATACGCAGTATTTT	CASSQGALNTDTQYF
TRBJ2-5	NA	NA	TRBV3-1	TGTGCCAGCAGCGCGGGTCCCCGGGCCCAAGAGACCCAGTACTTC	CASSAGPRAQETQYF
TRBJ2-1	few	TRBD2	TRBV5-1	TGCGCCAGCAGCTTGAAACTAGCGAACAATGAGCAGTTCTTC	CASSLKLANNEQFF
TRBJ1-1	many	NA	TRBV12-3/TRBV12-4	TGTGCCAGCAGTTTCTCAGGGGAAGCTTTCTTT	CASSFSGEAFF
TRBJ2-5	NA	TRBD1	TRBV12-3/TRBV12-4	TGTGCCAGCAGTAGAACCGGGACAGCTAAAGAGACCCAGTACTTC	CASSRTGTAKETQYF
TRBJ2-5	NA	NA	TRBV7-9	TGTGCCAGCAGCTTAGGGGCGGGCTCGGAGACCCAGTACTTC	CASSLGAGSETQYF
TRBJ2-3	many	NA	TRBV29-1	TGCAGCGTTGGGCAGCCCACAGATACGCAGTATTTT	CSVGQPTDTQYF
TRBJ1-2	many	NA	TRBV5-5	TGTGCCAGCAGCTTGGGAACAGCGAACACCTATGGCTACACCTTC	CASSLGTANTYGYTF
TRBJ1-4	many	NA	TRBV28	TGTGCCAGCAGCCCCCCGCGGGGGAAACTGTTTTTT	CASSPPRGKLFF
TRBJ1-1	few	NA	TRBV7-9	TGTGCCAGCAGCTTAGTGAGGCAGATGAACACTGAAGCTTTCTTT	CASSLVRQMNTEAFF
TRBJ1-1	NA	NA	TRBV5-1	TGCGCCAGCAGCTTCGTTGGGAACACTGAAGCTTTCTTT	CASSFVGNTEAFF
TRBJ1-1	NA	NA	TRBV6-2/TRBV6-3	TGTGCCAGCAGTCTATATCCGAACACTGAAGCTTTCTTT	CASSLYPNTEAFF
TRBJ1-2	many	NA	TRBV6-5	TGTGCCAGCAGCCGACAGGTTAACTATGGCTACACCTTC	CASSRQVNYGYTF
TRBJ2-5	few	TRBD1	TRBV7-2	TGTGCCAGCAGCTCACAGGGGTGGGGTGGGGAGACCCAGTACTTC	CASSSQGWGGETQYF
TRBJ2-2	few	NA	TRBV28	TGTGCCAGCAGCGCGAGGGGCGTGGAGCTGTTTTTT	CASSARGVELFF
TRBJ1-2	NA	NA	TRBV4-3	TGCGCCAGCAGCCAAGATGGCACCGTGGGCTACACCTTC	CASSQDGTVGYTF
TRBJ1-1	NA	NA	TRBV19	TGTGCCAGTATGGGACATTACGAAGCTTTCTTT	CASMGHYEAFF
TRBJ2-1	few	NA	TRBV2	TGTGCCAGCAGTGAGGAAGGATTTGAGCAGTTCTTC	CASSEEGFEQFF
TRBJ1-5	many	NA	TRBV6-5	TGTGCCAGCAGTCCCGACCCGGACATACGGCAGCCCCAGCATTTT	CASSPDPDIRQPQHF
TRBJ2-5	many	NA	TRBV15	TGTGCCACCAGCAGAGATCGTAGCAGACAAGAGACCCAGTACTTC	CATSRDRSRQETQYF
TRBJ2-2	NA	TRBD2	TRBV4-3	TGCGCCAGCAGCCAGGGACTAGCGCCAACCGGGGAGCTGTTTTTT	CASSQGLAPTGELFF
TRBJ2-3	NA	NA	TRBV6-6	TGTGCCAGCAGTTACGCGGGGCCCACAGATACGCAGTATTTT	CASSYAGPTDTQYF
TRBJ1-1	NA	NA	TRBV12-3/TRBV12-4	TGTGCCAGCAGTTTATTCCCCCAAGCTTTCTTT	CASSLFPQAFF
TRBJ2-2	NA	NA	TRBV7-2	TGTGCCAGCAGCTCCTACACCGGGGAGCTGTTTTTT	CASSSYTGELFF
TRBJ1-2	many	TRBD1	TRBV24-1	TGTGCCACCAGTGACCAAACAGGGGGCGCGGTCGGCTATGGCTACACCTTC	CATSDQTGGAVGYGYTF
TRBJ2-1	NA	TRBD2	TRBV2	TGTGCCAGCAGCCACAAGGAAGAAGCGGGGGAGTACAATGAGCAGTTCTTC	CASSHKEEAGEYNEQFF
TRBJ1-5	NA	TRBD1	TRBV12-3/TRBV12-4	TGTGCCAGCAGCAGACAGGGAGGGGGTTTAGCCCAGCATTTT	CASSRQGGGLAQHF
TRBJ1-2	many	TRBD1	TRBV28	TGTGCCAGCGGGAGACTGGACAGGCTCAACTATGGCTACACCTTC	CASGRLDRLNYGYTF
TRBJ2-5	NA	NA	TRBV3-1	TGTGCCAGCAGCCAAGTCCGTGAGACCGGGTGGGAGACCCAGTACTTC	CASSQVRETGWETQYF
TRBJ1-4	NA	NA	TRBV5-1	TGCGCCAGCAGCTTGTCCCCGGGCCTCAATAATGAAAAACTGTTTTTT	CASSLSPGLNNEKLFF
TRBJ2-7	NA	TRBD2	TRBV5-1	TGCGCCAGCGGGGCTAGCGGGGGTTACGAGCAGTACTTC	CASGASGGYEQYF
TRBJ2-1	many	TRBD2	TRBV20-1	TGCAGTGCTCGGAGGCGGGGGGCCTACAATGAGCAGTTCTTC	CSARRRGAYNEQFF
TRBJ1-1	many	NA	TRBV12-3/TRBV12-4	TGTGCCAGCAGACCCTTCCGGCACACTGAAGCTTTCTTT	CASRPFRHTEAFF
TRBJ1-5	few	NA	TRBV15	TGTGCCACCAGCAGAGATACGGGCAATCAGCCCCAGCATTTT	CATSRDTGNQPQHF
TRBJ1-3	once	TRBD1	TRBV18	TGTGCCAGCTCACCAAAGGACAGGGTCTCTGGAAACACCATATATTTT	CASSPKDRVSGNTIYF
TRBJ2-3	few	NA	TRBV2	TGTGCCAGCAGTGACACCCTAGCCGCTTCCCCCCGGTATTTT	CASSDTLAASPRYF
TRBJ1-6	many	NA	TRBV6-1	TGTGCCAGCAGTTTGGCACGGCTGGACTCACCCCTCCACTTT	CASSLARLDSPLHF
TRBJ1-2	NA	NA	TRBV12-3/TRBV12-4	TGTGCCAGCAGTCGACCGGGGGCAGGGGACTATGGCTACACCTTC	CASSRPGAGDYGYTF
TRBJ2-3	NA	NA	TRBV12-5	TGTGCTAGTGGTTTGGTACTCTCCACAGATACGCAGTATTTT	CASGLVLSTDTQYF
TRBJ2-1	few	NA	TRBV5-1	TGCGCCAGCAGCCCGACTCGGGGGCGGGCGAATATTGTCAATGAGCAGTTCTTC	CASSPTRGRANIVNEQFF
TRBJ1-2	NA	TRBD1	TRBV5-1	TGCGCCAGCAGCTTGGACAGGGGTATATATGGCTACACCTTC	CASSLDRGIYGYTF
TRBJ1-2	NA	NA	TRBV6-5	TGTGCCAGCAGGAACAGGGTCTATGGCTACACCTTC	CASRNRVYGYTF
TRBJ1-3	few	TRBD1	TRBV19	TGTGCCAGTACCACAGGGGTCTCTGGAAACACCATATATTTT	CASTTGVSGNTIYF
TRBJ2-2	NA	NA	TRBV6-5	TGTGCCAGCCAGGGCAGCGCGAACACCGGGGAGCTGTTTTTT	CASQGSANTGELFF
TRBJ1-5	many	NA	TRBV4-3	TGCGCCAGCAGCCAAGCCGCGGGAGGGTCCAATCAGCCCCAGCATTTT	CASSQAAGGSNQPQHF
TRBJ1-1	many	NA	TRBV4-2	TGTGCCAGCAGCCCGAAAATTTGGAACACTGAAGCTTTCTTT	CASSPKIWNTEAFF
TRBJ2-6	NA	NA	TRBV6-5	TGTGCCAGCACCCCAGGGGCGGCTGGGGCCAACGTCCTGACTTTC	CASTPGAAGANVLTF
TRBJ1-6	many	NA	TRBV28	TGTGCCAGCAGTGCAGTCGACTTCTATAATTCACCCCTCCACTTT	CASSAVDFYNSPLHF
TRBJ2-1	few	TRBD2	TRBV24-1	TGTGCCACCAGTGATTCGGGGGGGCCCCTCTACAATGAGCAGTTCTTC	CATSDSGGPLYNEQFF